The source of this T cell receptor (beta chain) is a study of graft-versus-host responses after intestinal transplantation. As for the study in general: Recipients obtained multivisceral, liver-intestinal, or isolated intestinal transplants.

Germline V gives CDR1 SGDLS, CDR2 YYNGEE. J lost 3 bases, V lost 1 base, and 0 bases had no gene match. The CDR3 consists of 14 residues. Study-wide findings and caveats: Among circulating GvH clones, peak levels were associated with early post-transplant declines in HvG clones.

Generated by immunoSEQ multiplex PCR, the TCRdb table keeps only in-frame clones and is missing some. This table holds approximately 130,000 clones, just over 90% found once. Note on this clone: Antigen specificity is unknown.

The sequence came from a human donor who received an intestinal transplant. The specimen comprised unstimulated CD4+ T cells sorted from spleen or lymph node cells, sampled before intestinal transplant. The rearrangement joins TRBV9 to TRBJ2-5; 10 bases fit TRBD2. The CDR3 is CASSVTSGEETQYF. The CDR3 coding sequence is TGTGCCAGCAGCGTAACTAGCGGGGAAGAGACCCAGTACTTC. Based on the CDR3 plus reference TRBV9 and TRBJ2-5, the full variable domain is DSGVTQTPKHLITATGQRVTLRCSPRSGDLSVYWYQQSLDQGLQFLIQYYNGEERAKGNILERFSAQQFPDLHSELNLSSLELGDSALYFCASSVTSGEETQYFGPGTRLLVL.